The 30 T cell receptor beta chains given below trace back to one sample, sequenced in a study of OX40 agonist ivuxolimab in advanced cancers. The repertoire was sequenced with immunoSEQ multiplex PCR; TCRdb's copy has only in-frame clones and lacks some. The table lists approximately 37,000 clones, around 83% of them singletons. Sample: CD4+ or CD8+ T cells sorted from blood, taken in a trial of the OX40 agonist ivuxolimab. The source of these receptors is an adult with an advanced solid tumor such as melanoma, head and neck, liver or kidney cancer.

This clone was observed a handful of times. The chain employs TRBV11-2 and TRBJ2-1, with D possibly matching TRBD1 (6 bases). Germline loops: CDR1 SGHAT, CDR2 FQNNGV. This CDR3 is built from 13 residues. V gave up 6 bases and J gave up 7 bases, with 13 bases separating them. The CDR3 sequence: CASRSGTGNEQFF. For the CDR3, the DNA is TGTGCCAGCAGGAGTGGAACAGGGAATGAGCAGTTCTTC.

Note on this clone: An end of the junction does not agree with germline; a read error may underlie this. V usage is TRBV7-7 and J usage is TRBJ2-5, with D maybe TRBD2 (5 bases). Germline V gives CDR1 SSHAT, CDR2 FNYEAQ (reference sequence). CDR3 length: 14 residues. The CDR3: CASSPRTGWETQYF. CDR3 in DNA: TGTGCTAGCAGCCCCAGGACGGGGTGGGAGACCCAGTACTTC.

This chain joins TRBV21-1 and TRBJ1-1. TRBV21-1 is termed a pseudogene. The CDR3 runs to 14 residues. CDR3 coding DNA: TGTGCCAGCAGCAAAGGCCGCCGGAACACTGAAGCTTTCTTT. Encoded protein: CASSKGRRNTEAFF.

This clone was counted a single time. J is TRBJ2-7 and V is TRBV30; D gene uncertain. The CDR3 has 13 amino acids. Germline V lookup: CDR1 GTSNPN, CDR2 SVGIG (reference sequence). V lost 0 bases and J lost 7, with 13 bases in between. This CDR3 is CAWSVSVYGEQYF. The DNA of the CDR3 is TGTGCCTGGAGTGTATCCGTTTACGGAGAGCAGTACTTC.

The rearrangement uses TRBV5-6 and TRBJ1-1, with D unresolved. This CDR3 has 14 amino acids. Germline V gene sequence: CDR1 SGHDT, CDR2 YYEEEE. V dropped 2 bases and J dropped 5 bases, with 13 bases sitting between them. DNA of the CDR3: TGTGCCAGCAGCTTTTACTCGAAGGAGACTGAAGCTTTCTTT. Translated: CASSFYSKETEAFF.

The V gene is TRBV5-6, the J gene TRBJ2-5; D possibly uses TRBD1 or TRBD2 (5 bases each). The germline V gene has CDR1 SGHDT and CDR2 YYEEEE. The V end was cut by 1 base, the J end by 3 bases, with 13 bases between. The CDR3 extends over 15 amino acids. The CDR3 coding sequence is TGTGCCAGCAGCTTGAGTTGGGACCCTAAAGAGACCCAGTACTTC. It specifies CASSLSWDPKETQYF.

As concerns this clone: The sample carries other DNA sequences with the same CDR3. The V call is TRBV7-9, the J call TRBJ1-5; D unresolved. Germline CDR1 reads SEHNR; CDR2 reads FQNEAQ (reference sequence). V lost 1 base, J lost 4 bases, and 2 bases lay in between. The CDR3 loop spans 12 amino acids. The CDR3 region is CASSLGNQPQHF. CDR3 nucleotides: TGTGCCAGCAGCTTAGGTAATCAGCCCCAGCATTTT.

V gene TRBV6-1 combines with J gene TRBJ2-3; D is uncertain. The CDR3 consists of 13 residues. Trimming pared 4 bases from V and 2 bases from J, leaving 7 bases between. The V gene's germline CDR1 is MNHNS and CDR2 SASEGT. In nucleotides, the CDR3 is TGTGCCAGCAGTGTAGCAGCCACAGATACGCAGTATTTT. Translation: CASSVAATDTQYF.

The rearrangement joins TRBV27 to TRBJ2-1, with 10 bases fitting TRBD1. Germline CDR1 MNHEY, CDR2 SMNVEV (reference sequence). The CDR3 has 16 residues. The trim removed 2 bases at V and 8 bases at J, leaving 9 bases unmatched. The CDR3 protein is CASSLTLGQGIDEQFF. CDR3 in DNA: TGTGCCAGCAGTTTAACCTTGGGACAGGGGATTGATGAGCAGTTCTTC.

This clone was recorded once. This chain links TRBV7-2 with TRBJ2-5; a possible D gene is TRBD2 (7 bases). Germline-derived CDR1 and CDR2 are SGHTA and FQGNSA. CDR3 size: 15 residues. V dropped 1 base and J dropped 5 bases, with 14 bases sitting between them. CDR3 sequence: CASSLGIGGAETQYF. In DNA, the CDR3 is TGTGCCAGCAGCTTAGGGATTGGGGGGGCTGAGACCCAGTACTTC.

The count of this clone is one. The chain joins TRBV28 to TRBJ2-1; 11 bases map to TRBD1. The CDR3 loop spans 16 amino acids. Trimming at V came to 7 bases and at J to 4 bases, leaving 9 bases not matched to a gene. Looked up from germline, CDR1 is MDHEN and CDR2 is SYDVKM. DNA of the CDR3: TGTGCCAGCAACCTACCGGACAGGGGGCAATACAATGAGCAGTTCTTC. Amino acids: CASNLPDRGQYNEQFF. The full variable domain, in which reference TRBV28 and TRBJ2-1 provide the parts outside the CDR3, is DVKVTQSSRYLVKRTGEKVFLECVQDMDHENMFWYRQDPGLGLRLIYFSYDVKMKEKGDIPEGYSVSREKKERFSLILESASTNQTSMYLCASNLPDRGQYNEQFFGPGTRLTVL.

J is TRBJ2-7 and V is TRBV7-9; 8 bases align to TRBD1. With 6 bases clipped from V and 2 bases from J, the junction kept 9 bases outside the gene matches. This CDR3 comprises 15 residues. The germline gives CDR1 SEHNR, CDR2 FQNEAQ (reference sequence). Here the CDR3 reads CASRDHRGITYEQYF. Written as DNA, the CDR3 is TGTGCCAGCAGGGACCACAGGGGGATCACCTACGAGCAGTACTTC. The entire variable domain, with the rest obtained from reference TRBV7-9 and TRBJ2-7, is as follows: DTGVSQNPRHKITKRGQNVTFRCDPISEHNRLYWYRQTLGQGPEFLTYFQNEAQLEKSRLLSDRFSAERPKGSFSTLEIQRTEQGDSAMYLCASRDHRGITYEQYFGPGTRLTVT.

The chain couples TRBV18 to TRBJ1-4, with 9 bases that match TRBD1. The CDR3 loop spans 15 amino acids. CDR1 and CDR2 (germline): KGHSH, LQKENI. V gave up 2 bases and J gave up 5 bases; unmatched junction bases: 3. The CDR3 protein is CASSPYRGPNEKLFF. As DNA, the CDR3 is TGTGCCAGCTCACCATACAGGGGGCCAAATGAAAAACTGTTTTTT.

Worth noting for this clone: The junction departs from the called germline gene at one end, perhaps through a read error. The chain is built from TRBV5-3 and TRBJ2-2; D may be TRBD2 (6 bases). TRBV5-3 is marked as an open reading frame, function uncertain. There are 13 residues in the CDR3. Here the CDR3 DNA reads TGCGCCAGCAGCCAAGGGGACTCCGGGGAGCTGTTTTTT. Protein product: CASSQGDSGELFF.

This clone was seen more than once but under ten times. The chain combines TRBV5-6 with TRBJ1-5; D unclear. CDR3 length: 16 residues. Trimming removed 1 base from V and 6 bases from J, with 17 bases in between. Germline CDR1 reads SGHDT; CDR2 reads YYEEEE. The CDR3 DNA is TGTGCCAGCAGCTTGTTTAGGGAGGGAAAGAGTCAGCCCCAGCATTTT. Its protein product is CASSLFREGKSQPQHF.

The rearrangement joins TRBV18 to TRBJ2-2, with 8 bases lining up with TRBD2. CDR3 length: 16 residues. V was clipped by 2 bases and J by 4 bases; unmatched bases: 6. From germline, CDR1 is KGHSH and CDR2 LQKENI. The CDR3 bases are TGTGCCAGCTCACCAACCCCCGGGGGGGGCACCGGGGAGCTGTTTTTT. This encodes CASSPTPGGGTGELFF.

A few counts support this clone. The chain combines TRBV5-4 with TRBJ2-5; D perhaps matches TRBD2 (6 bases). CDR1 SGHNT and CDR2 YYREEE come from the germline V gene (reference sequence). This CDR3 region has 13 residues. V gave up 3 bases and J gave up 2 bases, with 8 bases separating them. This CDR3 reads CASSYGTQETQYF. CDR3 coding DNA: TGTGCCAGCAGCTACGGGACTCAAGAGACCCAGTACTTC.

This rearrangement joins TRBV9 to TRBJ1-2; TRBD1 agrees at 10 bases. This CDR3 has 16 amino acids. Germline values: CDR1 SGDLS, CDR2 YYNGEE. The trim removed 6 bases at V and 2 bases at J, leaving 10 bases unmatched. The CDR3 DNA is TGTGCCAGCACCTATAGCATGGGACAGGGGAACTATGGCTACACCTTC. It translates to CASTYSMGQGNYGYTF. Full variable domain (outside the CDR3, taken from reference TRBV9 and TRBJ1-2): DSGVTQTPKHLITATGQRVTLRCSPRSGDLSVYWYQQSLDQGLQFLIQYYNGEERAKGNILERFSAQQFPDLHSELNLSSLELGDSALYFCASTYSMGQGNYGYTFGSGTRLTVV.

This clone occurred a few times. This sequence joins TRBV5-4 and TRBJ2-3; 8 nucleotides align to TRBD1. The CDR3 sequence is 17 residues long. J lost 2 bases, V lost 0 bases, and 8 bases had no gene match. Germline CDR1 SGHNT, CDR2 YYREEE (reference sequence). Here the CDR3 DNA reads TGTGCCAGCAGCTTGGGGGCCGGGACAGGCTACACAGATACGCAGTATTTT. Translation gives CASSLGAGTGYTDTQYF.

The V gene is TRBV29-1, the J gene TRBJ2-2; D gene unclear. CDR3 length: 10 amino acids. In germline, CDR1 is SQVTM, CDR2 ANQGSEA. V was trimmed by 1 base and J by 6 bases, leaving 0 bases between them. CDR3 region: CSVEAGELFF. In DNA form, the CDR3 reads TGCAGCGTTGAAGCCGGGGAGCTGTTTTTT.

The V gene is TRBV2, the J gene TRBJ2-2; no definite D call. Germline assignment: CDR1 SNHLY and CDR2 FYNNEI. This CDR3 has 16 amino acids. Between the trimmed V and J ends, which lost 4 bases and 8 bases, there was a span of 20 bases. The CDR3 protein is CASSAPGYGWGGELFF. The CDR3 nucleotides read TGTGCCAGCAGTGCGCCCGGCTATGGCTGGGGAGGGGAGCTGTTTTTT.

This clone was observed a single time. The chain carries TRBV27 and TRBJ1-4; D uncertain. Per germline, CDR1 MNHEY and CDR2 SMNVEV (reference sequence). Trimming left V 4 bases short and J 7 bases short, with 13 bases between. This CDR3 has 14 amino acids. CDR3 protein: CASSSEELREKLFF. In DNA form, the CDR3 reads TGTGCCAGCAGTTCCGAGGAGCTACGTGAAAAACTGTTTTTT.

The chain carries TRBV16 and TRBJ1-5; no clear D. The CDR3 runs to 14 residues. V shed 5 bases and J shed 4 bases, with 12 bases lying between them. From germline, CDR1 is KGHSY and CDR2 FQNENV. The CDR3: CASSSGQLNQPQHF. The CDR3 bases are TGTGCCAGCAGCAGTGGGCAACTTAATCAGCCCCAGCATTTT.

The chain combines TRBV9 with TRBJ2-1; D is ambiguous. The CDR3 has 14 amino acids. Trimming shortened V by 0 bases and J by 7 bases, and 11 bases separated the two germline ends. Looked up from germline, CDR1 is SGDLS and CDR2 is YYNGEE. The CDR3 here is CASSVGGVENEQFF. The CDR3 DNA reads TGTGCCAGCAGCGTAGGGGGTGTGGAGAATGAGCAGTTCTTC. The variable domain in full, completed from reference TRBV9 and TRBJ2-1, reads DSGVTQTPKHLITATGQRVTLRCSPRSGDLSVYWYQQSLDQGLQFLIQYYNGEERAKGNILERFSAQQFPDLHSELNLSSLELGDSALYFCASSVGGVENEQFFGPGTRLTVL.

This clone was recorded once. This rearrangement joins TRBV27 to TRBJ2-2; perhaps TRBD2 as D (6 bases). Germline CDR1 is MNHEY and CDR2 is SMNVEV (reference sequence). The CDR3 covers 14 residues. Trimming took 6 bases from V and 5 from J, leaving 13 bases between them. The CDR3 nucleotides read TGTGCCAGCAGGGGACTGGGGAGTACCGGGGAGCTGTTTTTT. This translates into CASRGLGSTGELFF.

The chain is built from TRBV7-9 and TRBJ2-5, with 10 bases that match TRBD2. The CDR3 loop spans 17 amino acids. V shed 5 bases, J shed 3 bases, and the junction held 12 bases outside the gene matches. CDR1 and CDR2 (germline): SEHNR, FQNEAQ (reference sequence). CDR3 loop: CASSHHQPLAGEETQYF. The CDR3 nucleotides read TGTGCCAGCAGCCACCACCAACCCCTAGCGGGAGAAGAGACCCAGTACTTC.

The V and J genes are TRBV7-2 and TRBJ1-5; no clear D. The germline V gene encodes CDR1 SGHTA and CDR2 FQGNSA. Trimming took 0 bases from V and 2 from J, leaving 5 bases between them. This CDR3 has 14 residues. The CDR3 reads CASSLAGGNQPQHF. CDR3 DNA sequence: TGTGCCAGCAGCTTAGCAGGTGGCAATCAGCCCCAGCATTTT.

This chain uses TRBV28 with TRBJ2-3; 14 bases map to TRBD2. The CDR3 totals 16 residues. With V trimmed by 5 bases and J by 4 bases, 5 bases remained unmatched. CDR1 is MDHEN, CDR2 SYDVKM, per germline. The CDR3 loop reads CASSLGTSGSADTQYF. The CDR3 nucleotides are TGTGCCAGCAGTCTCGGGACTAGCGGGAGCGCAGATACGCAGTATTTT.

Regarding this clone: An end of the junction does not agree with germline; a read error may underlie this. The chain combines TRBV9 with TRBJ2-7; 10 bases are a match to TRBD1. The CDR3 is made up of 15 amino acids. Germline V gives CDR1 SGDLS, CDR2 YYNGEE. The DNA for the CDR3 is TGTGCCAGCAGCGCGGGACAGGGGCTATCCTACGAGCGGTACTTC. Its translation is CASSAGQGLSYERYF.

The rearrangement links TRBV4-1 to TRBJ2-1; D remains unclear. The germline gives CDR1 MGHRA, CDR2 YSYEKL. This CDR3 comprises 14 residues. The germline V and J ends were trimmed by 4 bases and 5 bases, with 12 bases remaining between them. CDR3 sequence: CASSLLPNNNEQFF. The CDR3 DNA sequence: TGCGCCAGCAGCCTTTTACCCAATAACAATGAGCAGTTCTTC.